This T cell receptor (beta chain) is from a study of blood T cell repertoires in COVID-19. The junction had 3 bases not matched to a gene; V was cut back by 1 base and J by 8 bases. The CDR3 is made up of 15 amino acids. Germline CDR1 MNHNS, CDR2 SASEGT. This clone turned up a few times. Only in-frame clones appear in the TCRdb table, and some are missing; sequencing was by immunoSEQ multiplex PCR. Here the sample spans about 49,000 clones, about 86% being singletons. The material sequenced was peripheral blood. The chain joins TRBV6-1 to TRBJ1-4; 11 nucleotides line up with TRBD1. The source is a woman aged 80 or older with COVID-19, enrolled during active disease. As DNA, the CDR3 is TGTGCCAGCAGTGAAGGGACAGGGGGCTGGGAAAAACTGTTTTTT. It translates to CASSEGTGGWEKLFF.